The 11 T cell receptor beta chains listed next were all sequenced from one sample in a study of Ad26.COV2.S vaccination and SARS-CoV-2 variants. The treatment: roughly 19 received Ad26.COV2.S at low or high dose, single or two shots; roughly 5 received placebo; per-sample allocation not given. Sample collection was performed on day 63 after the first vaccine or placebo injection. Repertoires were generated with immunoSEQ multiplex PCR, while TCRdb's copy carries only in-frame clones and drops some. The sample holds around 250,000 clones; around nine tenths are singletons and the top ten take about 2.7%. Sequenced here: peripheral blood, sampled in a trial of Ad26.COV2.S vaccine versus placebo. All receptors derive from a person aged 18 to 59 who received the Ad26.COV2.S COVID-19 vaccine or a placebo.

The chain couples TRBV14 to TRBJ2-5, with unresolved D. The CDR3 loop spans 12 amino acids. V was pared by 11 bases and J by 1 base, with 11 bases between. CDR1 is SGHDN and CDR2 is FVKESK in the germline V gene. The CDR3 nucleotides read TGTGCCCGCCCAGGTTTCCAAGAGACCCAGTACTTC. Translation gives CARPGFQETQYF.

This clone came up a few times. This sequence joins TRBV5-1 and TRBJ1-5; perhaps TRBD1 as D (5 bases). CDR3 size: 18 residues. Trimming removed 4 bases at V and 5 bases at J, with 25 bases between. Germline V gives CDR1 SGHRS, CDR2 YFSETQ. CDR3 in DNA: TGCGCCAGCAGCCCCCTGGGTCGGGGGGAGGATCGGGATCAGCCCCAGCATTTT. Amino acids: CASSPLGRGEDRDQPQHF.

This clone showed up just once. The chain joins TRBV13 to TRBJ2-6, with D unresolved. Deletions cut 5 bases from V and 1 base from J, with 9 bases between. The CDR3 is 15 residues long. Germline lookup yields CDR1 PRHDT and CDR2 FYEKMQ (reference sequence). DNA of the CDR3: TGTGCCAGCAGCGCCGCCGTTTCTGGGGCCAACGTCCTGACTTTC. Translating gives CASSAAVSGANVLTF.

This clone was picked up a small number of times. This chain connects TRBV19 to TRBJ2-7; D is possibly TRBD2 (5 bases). The germline CDR1 and CDR2 sequences are LNHDA and SQIVND (reference sequence). V lost 1 base and J 3 bases, leaving 16 bases between the germline ends. The CDR3 spans 16 residues. CDR3 coding DNA: TGTGCCAGTAGTATAGGAACAGCGTACGGGGTCTACGAGCAGTACTTC. Its translation is CASSIGTAYGVYEQYF.

The chain combines TRBV5-1 with TRBJ1-1; D is possibly TRBD1 (6 bases). Trimming pared 4 bases from V and 2 bases from J, leaving 12 bases between. The germline V gene encodes CDR1 SGHRS and CDR2 YFSETQ. This CDR3 has 14 residues. CDR3 nucleotides: TGCGCCAGCAGCCGTACAGGGAGTAACACTGAAGCTTTCTTT. Protein product: CASSRTGSNTEAFF.

The CDR3 spells CASSRERAASWQYF. The CDR3 DNA follows: TGTGCCAGCAGTCGGGAGCGGGCGGCTTCCTGGCAGTATTTT. The chain carries TRBV6-5 and TRBJ2-3, with D possibly TRBD2 on 6 matching bases. The CDR3 extends over 14 amino acids. The germline V and J ends were trimmed by 5 bases and 11 bases, with 20 bases remaining between them. Germline V gives CDR1 MNHEY, CDR2 SVGAGI.

Points on this clone: The junction departs from germline at one end; a sequencing error may be responsible. This chain connects TRBV7-6 to TRBJ2-3; 11 bases are shared with TRBD2. This CDR3 region has 15 residues. Germline-derived CDR1 and CDR2 are SGHVS and FNYEAQ. The CDR3 reads CASSLAGGDTDTQYF. For the CDR3, the DNA is TGTGCCAGCAGCCTAGCGGGGGGCGACACAGATACGCAGTATTTT.

This clone was recorded once. The rearrangement joins TRBV28 to TRBJ1-1, with 7 bases fitting TRBD1. Trimming cost V 6 bases and J 1 base; bases outside gene matches: 5. The germline gives CDR1 MDHEN, CDR2 SYDVKM. The CDR3 runs to 14 residues. For the CDR3, the DNA is TGTGCCAGCAGCGAACAGGGGACGAACACTGAAGCTTTCTTT. Its protein product is CASSEQGTNTEAFF.

The CDR3 protein is CASSPGQGAGGNYNEQFF. CDR3 nucleotides: TGTGCCAGTTCCCCGGGACAGGGGGCGGGAGGCAACTACAATGAGCAGTTCTTC. The chain employs TRBV19 and TRBJ2-1, with 12 bases identical to TRBD1. Germline CDR1 LNHDA, CDR2 SQIVND (reference sequence). The ends lost 8 bases at V and 3 bases at J; junction bases unmatched: 14. CDR3 size: 18 residues.

This clone was recorded at least ten times. This chain joins TRBV29-1 and TRBJ2-2; D ambiguous. Germline CDR1 and CDR2: SQVTM and ANQGSEA. The V and J ends lost 6 bases and 5 bases respectively, with 16 bases between them. The CDR3 covers 14 residues. This CDR3 reads CSVGGQTLTGELFF. CDR3 in DNA: TGCAGCGTCGGTGGCCAGACTTTGACCGGGGAGCTGTTTTTT.

This chain joins TRBV5-5 and TRBJ1-2; D perhaps matches TRBD1 (5 bases). Per germline, CDR1 SGHKS and CDR2 YYEKEE (reference sequence). V lost 1 base to trimming and J lost 0 bases, with 16 bases between them. CDR3 length: 17 amino acids. CDR3 in amino acids: CASSLPGDRLTNYGYTF. CDR3 in DNA: TGTGCCAGCAGCTTGCCGGGGGACCGGCTTACTAACTATGGCTACACCTTC. Filled out from reference TRBV5-5 and TRBJ1-2, the complete variable domain reads DAGVTQSPTHLIKTRGQQVTLRCSPISGHKSVSWYQQVLGQGPQFIFQYYEKEERGRGNFPDRFSARQFPNYSSELNVNALLLGDSALYLCASSLPGDRLTNYGYTFGSGTRLTVV.